Below are 32 T cell receptor beta chains sequenced from a single sample in a study of cytomegalovirus exposure and HLA in healthy donors. A multiplex PCR was run with 60 Vbeta primers and 13 Jbeta primers. Assay used: immunoSEQ multiplex PCR; TCRdb lists only in-frame clones, some missing. This sample has 200,000 or so clones, with roughly 80% found just once. Sequences were obtained from PBMCs. Every receptor here comes from a man aged 40-50 years in good health and CMV-seropositive.

The chain joins TRBV28 to TRBJ1-2; 8 bases are shared with TRBD1. With V trimmed by 9 bases and J by 0 bases, 6 bases remained unmatched. This CDR3 spans 14 amino acids. Germline values: CDR1 MDHEN, CDR2 SYDVKM. The chain's CDR3 is CASLTGATNYGYTF. The DNA for the CDR3 is TGTGCCAGTTTGACAGGGGCAACTAACTATGGCTACACCTTC.

This clone has more than one count but fewer than ten. Its ends do not fully match the called genes, so a read error is possible. The CDR3 loop is CASSSIGQGSEKLFF. The CDR3 DNA reads TGTGCCAGCAGCTCAATAGGACAGGGGAGCGAAAAACTGTTTTTT. The chain carries TRBV5-1 and TRBJ1-4, with TRBD1 identical over 9 bases. The CDR3 totals 15 residues. The germline gives CDR1 SGHRS, CDR2 YFSETQ.

This clone was detected only once. This chain joins TRBV5-6 and TRBJ2-7; D is unresolved. The CDR3 runs 11 residues. From germline, CDR1 is SGHDT and CDR2 YYEEEE. Trimming cost V 2 bases and J 3 bases, with 3 bases left between them. The CDR3 DNA sequence: TGTGCCAGCAGCTTTCGCTACGAGCAGTACTTC. Its translation is CASSFRYEQYF.

The CDR3 reads CASSLGGTGRNQPQHF. CDR3 bases: TGTGCCAGCAGCTTAGGCGGGACAGGGAGGAATCAGCCCCAGCATTTT. The chain joins TRBV7-2 to TRBJ1-5, with 9 bases that match TRBD1. The CDR3 is 16 amino acids. The V segment lost 1 base and the J segment 4 bases; nucleotides outside the gene matches: 5. CDR1 is SGHTA, CDR2 FQGNSA, per germline.

This sequence joins TRBV5-6 and TRBJ2-6; 7 positions agree with TRBD1. Germline CDR1 is SGHDT and CDR2 is YYEEEE. The V segment lost 4 bases and the J segment 0 bases; nucleotides outside the gene matches: 4. The length of the CDR3 is 16 residues. The CDR3 coding sequence is TGTGCCAGCAGCCGACAGGGAAACTCTGGGGCCAACGTCCTGACTTTC. Translated: CASSRQGNSGANVLTF. The full variable domain, rest sourced from reference TRBV5-6 and TRBJ2-6, is DAGVTQSPTHLIKTRGQQVTLRCSPKSGHDTVSWYQQALGQGPQFIFQYYEEEERQRGNFPDRFSGHQFPNYSSELNVNALLLGDSALYLCASSRQGNSGANVLTFGAGSRLTVL.

The rearrangement joins TRBV29-1 to TRBJ1-4; 9 positions match TRBD1. Germline lookup yields CDR1 SQVTM and CDR2 ANQGSEA. With 6 bases clipped from V and 8 bases from J, the junction kept 10 bases outside the gene matches. This CDR3 has 14 amino acids. DNA of the CDR3: TGCAGCGTGCGTCCGGGACAGGGAGGAGAAAAACTGTTTTTT. Protein: CSVRPGQGGEKLFF.

In regard to this clone: This same CDR3 is encoded by further DNA sequences in the sample. The CDR3 bases are TGTGCCAGTAGTATAGGGGAGGGCCGGGAGACCCAGTACTTC. It codes for CASSIGEGRETQYF. V usage is TRBV19 and J usage is TRBJ2-5, with TRBD2 identical over 7 bases. The trim removed 1 base at V and 5 bases at J, leaving 4 bases unmatched. From germline, CDR1 is LNHDA and CDR2 SQIVND (reference sequence). The CDR3 totals 14 residues.

Points on this clone: The germline gene is not matched at one end of the junction; a read error may be the cause. The chain is built from TRBV5-1 and TRBJ2-5, with 14 bases that match TRBD2. The CDR3 length is 16 residues. Germline V gene data show CDR1 as SGHRS and CDR2 as YFSETQ. CDR3 in amino acids: CASSAGLAGVQEAQYF. The CDR3 bases are TGCGCCAGCAGCGCGGGACTAGCGGGGGTCCAAGAGGCCCAGTACTTC.

The chain joins TRBV13 to TRBJ2-2; 11 positions agree with TRBD2. CDR3 length: 19 amino acids. V was pared by 2 bases and J by 7 bases, with 15 bases of the junction left unmatched. Germline CDR1 PRHDT, CDR2 FYEKMQ (reference sequence). CDR3 loop: CASSLIGLAGGPQDGELFF. CDR3 nucleotide sequence: TGTGCCAGCAGCTTAATAGGTCTAGCGGGGGGCCCTCAAGACGGGGAGCTGTTTTTT.

This rearrangement joins TRBV13 to TRBJ2-7; 10 nucleotides agree with TRBD1. CDR1 and CDR2 from the germline V gene are PRHDT and FYEKMQ (reference sequence). The junction had 7 bases not matched to a gene; V was cut back by 5 bases and J by 6 bases. There are 14 residues in the CDR3. CDR3 in amino acids: CASSEPGQGSEQYF. The CDR3 DNA reads TGTGCCAGCAGCGAACCGGGACAGGGGTCCGAGCAGTACTTC.

This clone was seen just once. This sequence joins TRBV30 and TRBJ2-5; 14 nucleotides align to TRBD2. Germline lookup yields CDR1 GTSNPN and CDR2 SVGIG (reference sequence). There are 16 residues in the CDR3. Trimming at V came to 0 bases and at J to 4 bases, leaving 4 bases not matched to a gene. The CDR3 bases are TGTGCCTGGAGTGTCGTCGGGACTAGCGGGGGAGAGACCCAGTACTTC. It codes for CAWSVVGTSGGETQYF.

The chain is built from TRBV7-2 and TRBJ1-4; D gene uncertain. The CDR3 runs 11 residues. Between the trimmed V and J ends, which lost 5 bases and 4 bases, there was a span of 2 bases. Germline assignment: CDR1 SGHTA and CDR2 FQGNSA. The CDR3 sequence is CASSLNEKLFF. CDR3 coding DNA: TGTGCCAGCAGCCTTAATGAAAAACTGTTTTTT.

This clone was detected a few times. The J gene is TRBJ1-5, the V gene TRBV5-4; the match to TRBD1 covers 7 bases. The germline V gene has CDR1 SGHNT and CDR2 YYREEE (reference sequence). CDR3 size: 17 residues. The junction had 10 bases not matched to a gene; V was cut back by 4 bases and J by 0 bases. The CDR3 DNA is TGTGCCAGCAGCACGGGAGGGGGCGGGGATAGCAATCAGCCCCAGCATTTT. Translation gives CASSTGGGGDSNQPQHF.

DNA for the CDR3: TGCAGTGCTAGGGTGGAGGCCCAGTACTTC. Protein: CSARVEAQYF. This chain uses TRBV20-1 with TRBJ2-5; a possible D gene is TRBD2 (5 bases). Between the trimmed V and J ends, which lost 3 bases and 9 bases, there was a span of 8 bases. This CDR3 comprises 10 residues. CDR1 is DFQATT, CDR2 SNEGSKA, per germline (reference sequence).

The rearrangement links TRBV19 to TRBJ1-2, with a tentative D call TRBD1 (5 bases). The germline V gene has CDR1 LNHDA and CDR2 SQIVND (reference sequence). V was trimmed by 10 bases and J by 7 bases, leaving 13 bases between them. The CDR3 is made up of 11 amino acids. Here the CDR3 reads CATFSGGGYTF. CDR3 nucleotides: TGTGCCACTTTTTCGGGGGGTGGCTACACCTTC.

This chain links TRBV2 with TRBJ1-1; D is unresolved. Germline CDR1 SNHLY, CDR2 FYNNEI. There are 14 residues in the CDR3. V lost 5 bases and J lost 5, with 15 bases in between. The CDR3 protein is CASSLQSIPTEAFF. Written as DNA, the CDR3 is TGTGCCAGCAGTTTACAGAGTATTCCGACTGAAGCTTTCTTT.

The chain couples TRBV5-1 to TRBJ2-1, with 13 bases that match TRBD2. Losses at the gene ends were 4 bases for V and 2 bases for J; bases not matched to a gene: 15. This CDR3 is built from 20 residues. CDR1 is SGHRS and CDR2 is YFSETQ in the germline V gene. The CDR3 sequence: CASSPLLAGGPTLPYNEQFF. CDR3 coding DNA: TGCGCCAGCAGCCCGTTACTAGCGGGGGGGCCAACGTTGCCCTACAATGAGCAGTTCTTC.

The genes are TRBV25-1 and TRBJ2-6; no clear D gene. Germline V gene lookup returns CDR1 MGHDK and CDR2 SYGVNS. V lost 4 bases and J lost 3, with 7 bases in between. The CDR3 spans 14 residues. CDR3 DNA sequence: TGTGCCAGCAGTGTCCACTTTGGGGCCAACGTCCTGACTTTC. Its protein is CASSVHFGANVLTF.

The V call is TRBV19, the J call TRBJ2-2, with D perhaps TRBD2 (5 bases). V lost 7 bases to trimming and J lost 6 bases, with 15 bases between them. Germline CDR1 is LNHDA and CDR2 is SQIVND (reference sequence). The CDR3 contains 14 residues. The CDR3 is CASTFVGSPGELFF. The CDR3 coding sequence is TGTGCCAGTACCTTCGTGGGGAGCCCCGGGGAGCTGTTTTTT. The full variable domain, in which reference TRBV19 and TRBJ2-2 provide the parts outside the CDR3, is DGGITQSPKYLFRKEGQNVTLSCEQNLNHDAMYWYRQDPGQGLRLIYYSQIVNDFQKGDIAEGYSVSREKKESFPLTVTSAQKNPTAFYLCASTFVGSPGELFFGEGSRLTVL.

This chain joins TRBV27 and TRBJ1-2, with 8 bases identical to TRBD1. V trimming: 3 bases; J trimming: 8 bases; junction bases outside the gene matches: 5. The germline V gene has CDR1 MNHEY and CDR2 SMNVEV (reference sequence). The CDR3 runs to 13 residues. The CDR3 is CASSLDRALGYTF. The CDR3 DNA reads as TGTGCCAGCAGTTTGGACAGGGCGTTGGGCTACACCTTC.

This clone was picked up one time. The chain links TRBV9 to TRBJ2-7; 8 bases line up with TRBD1. Germline V gives CDR1 SGDLS, CDR2 YYNGEE. The CDR3 totals 14 residues. V dropped 1 base and J dropped 2; count of bases not matched to a gene: 2. For the CDR3, the DNA is TGTGCCAGCAGCGTAACGGACAGGGCCTACGAGCAGTACTTC. Amino acid sequence: CASSVTDRAYEQYF.

This chain links TRBV10-3 with TRBJ2-5, with 9 nucleotides matching TRBD1. Trimming cost V 0 bases and J 5 bases; bases outside gene matches: 7. CDR3 length: 16 residues. Looked up from germline, CDR1 is ENHRY and CDR2 is SYGVKD. The CDR3 coding sequence is TGTGCCATCAGTGAGTCATGGACAGGGGCAGGGGAGACCCAGTACTTC. Its protein is CAISESWTGAGETQYF.

This chain connects TRBV13 to TRBJ2-7; the match to TRBD1 covers 7 bases. Trimming cost V 1 base and J 3 bases; bases outside gene matches: 6. The germline V gene encodes CDR1 PRHDT and CDR2 FYEKMQ (reference sequence). The CDR3 sequence is 15 residues long. CDR3 loop: CASSLAGTANYEQYF. DNA of the CDR3: TGTGCCAGCAGCTTAGCCGGGACAGCTAACTACGAGCAGTACTTC.

The rearrangement joins TRBV19 to TRBJ2-7, with TRBD1 matching 10 bases. The CDR3 has 14 residues. Germline V gene lookup returns CDR1 LNHDA and CDR2 SQIVND (reference sequence). Trimming removed 6 bases from V and 4 bases from J; junction bases left unmatched: 6. CDR3 sequence (DNA): TGTGCCAGTAGGCGTGGGACAGGGGCATACGAGCAGTACTTC. Its translation is CASRRGTGAYEQYF.

This sequence joins TRBV29-1 and TRBJ2-7; 7 bases are a match to TRBD1. Trimming took 7 bases from V and 1 from J; bases not matched to a gene: 4. CDR3 length: 12 amino acids. Germline values: CDR1 SQVTM, CDR2 ANQGSEA. The CDR3 nucleotides are TGCAGCGCAAGGGACAGTTCCTACGAGCAGTACTTC. As protein: CSARDSSYEQYF.

In this sample, this clone turned up once. The chain couples TRBV7-2 to TRBJ1-3, with D perhaps matching TRBD1 (5 bases). Trimming shortened V by 4 bases and J by 1 base, and 14 bases separated the two germline ends. This CDR3 has 16 residues. Germline V gene lookup returns CDR1 SGHTA and CDR2 FQGNSA. Written as DNA, the CDR3 is TGTGCCAGCAGCTCAATCTTGACAGTGTCTGGAAACACCATATATTTT. Its protein product is CASSSILTVSGNTIYF.

The chain carries TRBV6-6 and TRBJ2-7; unclear D gene. The ends were cut back, 1 base at V and 2 bases at J, with 9 bases in the middle. This CDR3 contains 14 residues. Germline V gene data show CDR1 as MNHNY and CDR2 as SVGAGI (reference sequence). As DNA, the CDR3 is TGTGCCAGCAGTTACTTGGAGAGAACCTACGAGCAGTACTTC. It yields the protein CASSYLERTYEQYF.

As regards this clone: A junction boundary mismatches the germline segment, possibly from a read error. The same CDR3 is also encoded by other DNA sequences in this sample. The chain employs TRBV12-5 and TRBJ1-4, with a tentative D call TRBD1 (6 bases). The CDR3 loop spans 18 amino acids. Germline V gives CDR1 LGHNT, CDR2 FRNRAP. The CDR3: CASGPLTGTTSTNEKLFF. CDR3 nucleotides: TGTGCCAGTGGTCCTCTGACAGGCACAACCTCAACTAATGAAAAACTGTTTTTT. Supplemented by reference TRBV12-5 and TRBJ1-4, the full variable domain reads DARVTQTPRHKVTEMGQEVTMRCQPILGHNTVFWYRQTMMQGLELLAYFRNRAPLDDSGMPKDRFSAEMPDATLATLKIQPSEPRDSAVYFCASGPLTGTTSTNEKLFFGSGTQLSVL.

The genes are TRBV19 and TRBJ1-2; TRBD1 might be the D (6 bases). The ends were cut back, 0 bases at V and 2 bases at J, with 28 bases in the middle. This CDR3 contains 21 residues. Germline values: CDR1 LNHDA, CDR2 SQIVND (reference sequence). CDR3 bases: TGTGCCAGTAGTATAGACTCCGGGACACTAAAAGTCCCTGGAGCAAACTATGGCTACACCTTC. Translated: CASSIDSGTLKVPGANYGYTF. The whole variable domain, filled in from reference TRBV19 and TRBJ1-2, reads DGGITQSPKYLFRKEGQNVTLSCEQNLNHDAMYWYRQDPGQGLRLIYYSQIVNDFQKGDIAEGYSVSREKKESFPLTVTSAQKNPTAFYLCASSIDSGTLKVPGANYGYTFGSGTRLTVV.

J is TRBJ2-1 and V is TRBV30; D is ambiguous. The CDR3 contains 13 residues. Germline V gene lookup returns CDR1 GTSNPN and CDR2 SVGIG (reference sequence). Deletions cut 0 bases from V and 6 bases from J, with 9 bases between. The CDR3 reads CAWSVLVGNEQFF. CDR3 nucleotide sequence: TGTGCCTGGAGTGTACTTGTTGGCAATGAGCAGTTCTTC.

The CDR3: CAWSFGGATNEKLFF. Here the CDR3 DNA reads TGTGCCTGGAGTTTCGGGGGAGCAACTAATGAAAAACTGTTTTTT. The chain has TRBV30 and TRBJ1-4; D is perhaps TRBD1 (5 bases). Germline lookup yields CDR1 GTSNPN and CDR2 SVGIG (reference sequence). Trimming left V 2 bases short and J 0 bases short, with 10 bases between. This CDR3 contains 15 residues.

J is TRBJ1-2 and V is TRBV25-1; 7 bases agree with TRBD1. CDR3 length: 16 amino acids. Looked up from germline, CDR1 is MGHDK and CDR2 is SYGVNS. The trim removed 3 bases at V and 7 bases at J, leaving 14 bases unmatched. The CDR3 loop is CASSENTLRQGGGYTF. The CDR3 bases are TGTGCCAGCAGTGAGAATACTCTCCGACAGGGAGGTGGCTACACCTTC.